The 20 T cell receptor beta chains below all came from one sample that was sequenced in a study of blood T cell repertoires in COVID-19 (dated by TCRdb to the early 2020s). Library method: the immunoSEQ multiplex PCR assay. As stored in TCRdb, this immuneACCESS dataset retains in-frame rearrangements with V and J assigned. A fraction of the clones does not appear; measured against another copy, unresolved V genes explain less than half of the discrepancy, and the remainder lacks a known reason. Here the sample has 300,000 to 400,000 clones; over 80% occur a single time. The ten largest clonotypes hold 5% to 6% of the sample. What was sequenced was PBMCs or T cells enriched from blood (not recorded which). These receptors were taken from a man aged 25 to 40 who had recovered from COVID-19.

This clone is a singleton in its sample. This chain joins TRBV4-2 and TRBJ2-1, with TRBD2 identical over 8 bases. The germline V gene encodes CDR1 LGHNA and CDR2 YNFKEQ. V was clipped by 3 bases and J by 5 bases; unmatched bases: 21. This CDR3 has 20 amino acids. The CDR3 nucleotides are TGTGCCAGCAGCCACTCCGGGGGGGCTGCTGGGACTATGTTTGACAATGAGCAGTTCTTC. This codes for CASSHSGGAAGTMFDNEQFF.

The chain joins TRBV5-6 to TRBJ2-5; 7 nucleotides line up with TRBD1. The CDR3 runs 16 residues. With V trimmed by 4 bases and J by 3 bases, 12 bases remained unmatched. Germline-derived CDR1 and CDR2 are SGHDT and YYEEEE. In DNA form, the CDR3 reads TGTGCCAGCAGCCCGCCACCCGGGACAGAAAAAGAGACCCAGTACTTC. This sequence encodes CASSPPPGTEKETQYF.

V usage is TRBV5-4 and J usage is TRBJ2-3; 8 bases agree with TRBD1. CDR1 SGHNT and CDR2 YYREEE come from the germline V gene (reference sequence). This CDR3 has 14 amino acids. The ends lost 4 bases at V and 5 bases at J; junction bases unmatched: 6. The CDR3 DNA follows: TGTGCCAGCAGCGTGGACAGGGAGAGAGATACGCAGTATTTT. Residues: CASSVDRERDTQYF.

The chain is built from TRBV15 and TRBJ2-3; TRBD1 is a possible D gene (7 bases). Trimming removed 0 bases from V and 0 bases from J, with 10 bases in between. The CDR3 loop spans 16 amino acids. Germline CDR1 and CDR2: LNHNV and YYDKDF (reference sequence). The CDR3 DNA reads as TGTGCCACCAGCAGAGACGCAGGGGGGAGCACAGATACGCAGTATTTT. Protein product: CATSRDAGGSTDTQYF.

This clone came up once. The chain carries TRBV19 and TRBJ2-7; D gene unclear. V was cut by 2 bases and J by 0 bases, with 5 bases left in between. The CDR3 extends over 13 amino acids. Germline V gives CDR1 LNHDA, CDR2 SQIVND (reference sequence). The CDR3 reads CASSISLSYEQYF. CDR3 coding DNA: TGTGCCAGTAGTATAAGCCTCTCCTACGAGCAGTACTTC. Supplemented by reference TRBV19 and TRBJ2-7, the full variable domain reads DGGITQSPKYLFRKEGQNVTLSCEQNLNHDAMYWYRQDPGQGLRLIYYSQIVNDFQKGDIAEGYSVSREKKESFPLTVTSAQKNPTAFYLCASSISLSYEQYFGPGTRLTVT.

The rearrangement uses TRBV28 and TRBJ2-2; weak D call: TRBD1 (6 bases). This CDR3 region has 16 residues. The ends were cut back, 6 bases at V and 7 bases at J, with 21 bases in the middle. Germline-derived CDR1 and CDR2 are MDHEN and SYDVKM. The CDR3 protein is CASSLTSTGFGGELFF. As DNA, the CDR3 is TGTGCCAGCAGCTTAACCTCTACAGGGTTTGGCGGGGAGCTGTTTTTT.

This chain connects TRBV27 to TRBJ2-3; possible D gene TRBD1, 6 bases. Trimming pared 4 bases from V and 7 bases from J, leaving 12 bases between. From germline, CDR1 is MNHEY and CDR2 SMNVEV (reference sequence). The CDR3 extends over 13 amino acids. CDR3 region: CASSSQGPYTQYF. CDR3 coding DNA: TGTGCCAGCAGTTCCCAGGGGCCTTATACGCAGTATTTT.

The chain employs TRBV5-6 and TRBJ2-5; 12 bases are shared with TRBD2. J gave up 4 bases and V 5 bases, and 6 bases lay outside the gene matches. Germline values: CDR1 SGHDT, CDR2 YYEEEE. The length of the CDR3 is 15 residues. The CDR3 DNA sequence: TGTGCCAGCAGAGGGGGACTAGCGGGTGGAGAGACCCAGTACTTC. Translated: CASRGGLAGGETQYF. The full variable domain, in which reference TRBV5-6 and TRBJ2-5 provide the parts outside the CDR3, is DAGVTQSPTHLIKTRGQQVTLRCSPKSGHDTVSWYQQALGQGPQFIFQYYEEEERQRGNFPDRFSGHQFPNYSSELNVNALLLGDSALYLCASRGGLAGGETQYFGPGTRLLVL.

This sequence joins TRBV7-9 and TRBJ2-3; D may be TRBD1 (5 bases). Trimming cost V 0 bases and J 4 bases, with 14 bases left between them. The CDR3 spans 16 residues. The germline V gene encodes CDR1 SEHNR and CDR2 FQNEAQ (reference sequence). CDR3 bases: TGTGCCAGCAGCTTAGCGCTTCAGGGTTGGGCAGATACGCAGTATTTT. Amino acid sequence: CASSLALQGWADTQYF.

The chain carries TRBV18 and TRBJ1-2, with 8 bases that match TRBD1. V gave up 3 bases and J gave up 0 bases; unmatched junction bases: 12. CDR3 size: 18 residues. Germline V CDR1 and CDR2: KGHSH, LQKENI. DNA of the CDR3: TGTGCCAGCTCACCCCCCGATGGCAGGGGGCAACCTAACTATGGCTACACCTTC. Translation gives CASSPPDGRGQPNYGYTF.

This sequence joins TRBV18 and TRBJ2-1; the match to TRBD2 covers 8 bases. After removal of 3 bases from V and 2 bases from J, the junction contained 3 bases not matched to a gene. Germline V gene data show CDR1 as KGHSH and CDR2 as LQKENI. This CDR3 comprises 15 residues. CDR3 amino acids: CASSPAGGTYNEQFF. In DNA, the CDR3 is TGTGCCAGCTCACCGGCGGGGGGTACCTACAATGAGCAGTTCTTC.

V gene TRBV7-9 combines with J gene TRBJ2-7; the match to TRBD1 covers 7 bases. V lost 4 bases, J lost 2 bases, and 8 bases stayed unmatched. Per germline, CDR1 SEHNR and CDR2 FQNEAQ (reference sequence). This CDR3 contains 15 residues. Here the CDR3 reads CASSSPGQRAYEQYF. CDR3 sequence (DNA): TGTGCCAGCAGCTCCCCGGGACAGCGCGCCTACGAGCAGTACTTC.

V is TRBV6-2 or TRBV6-3 and J is TRBJ1-3, with TRBD1 identical over 8 bases. The CDR3 length is 18 residues. V shed 2 bases and J 1 base; nucleotides not matched to a gene: 10. Per germline, CDR1 MNHEY and CDR2 SVGEGT. In DNA form, the CDR3 reads TGTGCCAGCAGTTACGTCGGGCAGGGGGCGAGGTCTGGAAACACCATATATTTT. Protein: CASSYVGQGARSGNTIYF.

V and J are TRBV5-5 and TRBJ1-2; a possible D gene is TRBD1 (6 bases). This CDR3 is 15 amino acids long. V lost 4 bases and J 1 base, leaving 14 bases between the germline ends. The germline CDR1 and CDR2 sequences are SGHKS and YYEKEE (reference sequence). CDR3 nucleotides: TGTGCCAGCAGCCCACAGGGAGATCTTAACTATGGCTACACCTTC. Encoded protein: CASSPQGDLNYGYTF.

Of note for this clone: This specimen includes other DNA sequences encoding the same CDR3. The chain carries TRBV5-4 and TRBJ2-1, with D possibly being TRBD1 (7 bases). CDR1 is SGHNT, CDR2 YYREEE, per germline (reference sequence). The CDR3 sequence is 16 residues long. Between the trimmed V and J ends, which lost 0 bases and 3 bases, there was a span of 13 bases. CDR3 loop: CASSLGGGGSYNEQFF. CDR3 nucleotides: TGTGCCAGCAGCTTGGGAGGAGGGGGCAGCTACAATGAGCAGTTCTTC.

The chain combines TRBV11-2 with TRBJ2-7, with D possibly matching TRBD1 (6 bases). CDR1 SGHAT and CDR2 FQNNGV come from the germline V gene. The V end was cut by 6 bases, the J end by 4 bases, with 13 bases between. The CDR3 loop spans 13 amino acids. DNA for the CDR3: TGTGCCAGCAGTTTCGGGACACATTACGAGCAGTACTTC. It codes for CASSFGTHYEQYF.

The chain combines TRBV19 with TRBJ2-1; 11 nucleotides align to TRBD1. Germline CDR1 LNHDA, CDR2 SQIVND (reference sequence). J gave up 6 bases and V 6 bases, and 7 bases lay outside the gene matches. The CDR3 consists of 15 residues. CDR3 amino acids: CASSKGGTGGNEQFF. CDR3 DNA: TGTGCCAGTAGCAAAGGGGGGACAGGGGGCAATGAGCAGTTCTTC.

The chain employs TRBV5-1 and TRBJ1-1, with D perhaps TRBD1 (6 bases). Per germline, CDR1 SGHRS and CDR2 YFSETQ. The CDR3 is 14 residues long. V was shortened by 0 bases and J by 3 bases, with 9 bases between the two germline ends. The CDR3 nucleotides are TGCGCCAGCAGCTTGGAGGGGGGGTACACTGAAGCTTTCTTT. As protein: CASSLEGGYTEAFF.

The chain has TRBV27 and TRBJ2-3, with TRBD2 matching 12 bases. The CDR3 has 15 amino acids. Germline V CDR1 and CDR2: MNHEY, SMNVEV (reference sequence). The V segment lost 4 bases and the J segment 3 bases; nucleotides outside the gene matches: 2. The CDR3 protein is CASSWTSGETDTQYF. CDR3 nucleotides: TGTGCCAGCAGTTGGACTAGCGGGGAAACAGATACGCAGTATTTT.

This clone was detected only a few times. The chain combines TRBV9 with TRBJ1-2; D uncertain. CDR1 SGDLS and CDR2 YYNGEE come from the germline V gene. Trimming left V 4 bases short and J 6 bases short, with 7 bases between. The CDR3 covers 11 residues. The CDR3 is CASSPVNGYTF. In DNA form, the CDR3 reads TGTGCCAGCAGCCCAGTCAATGGCTACACCTTC.